One and the same sample provided the 22 T cell receptor beta chains below, sequenced in a study of monozygotic twins with inflammatory bowel disease (dated by TCRdb to the late 2010s). The library came from 5' RACE. Sequenced using an Illumina HiSeq 2500. Reprocessed by TCRdb, the reads give a single entry per CDR3 protein sequence, without DNA. This sample's table contains around 410,000 distinct CDR3 sequences. The ten most abundant clones make up about 2.3% of the sample. Sample: blood. The receptors were gathered from a human donor with ulcerative colitis or Crohn's disease, or a healthy co-twin of an affected twin (not recorded which).

The V and J genes are TRBV7-9 and TRBJ2-2; TCRdb selects TRBD1, and the lack of DNA leaves this call unchecked. This CDR3 has 15 residues. Germline V gives CDR1 SEHNR, CDR2 FQNEAQ (reference sequence). The CDR3 protein is CASSLTGPNTGELFF.

This chain joins TRBV4-3 and TRBJ1-1. The CDR3 consists of 15 residues. Per the germline V gene, CDR1 is LGHNA and CDR2 is YSLEER. This CDR3 reads CASSQDGARAAEAFF.

This rearrangement joins TRBV27 to TRBJ2-1; TCRdb lists TRBD2, though no DNA is available to test this call. From germline, CDR1 is MNHEY and CDR2 SMNVEV (reference sequence). CDR3 length: 16 amino acids. CDR3 sequence reads: CASSPPLGPPRNEQFF.

The chain links TRBV6-1 to TRBJ2-5; checking the TCRdb D call of TRBD1 is not possible without DNA. Germline V CDR1 and CDR2: MNHNS, SASEGT. The CDR3 has 12 residues. The CDR3 reads CASNYRSGTQYF.

V usage is TRBV7-2 and J usage is TRBJ2-7; TCRdb's D call, TRBD1, is unchecked because there is no DNA. CDR3 length equals 15 residues. In germline, CDR1 is SGHTA, CDR2 FQGNSA. This CDR3 is CASSRQTGSSYEQYF.

The rearrangement links TRBV5-1 to TRBJ1-2. CDR1 and CDR2 (germline): SGHRS, YFSETQ. The CDR3 is made up of 12 amino acids. The CDR3 sequence is CASSVDSYGYTF. Full variable domain (remainder filled in from reference TRBV5-1 and TRBJ1-2): KAGVTQTPRYLIKTRGQQVTLSCSPISGHRSVSWYQQTPGQGLQFLFEYFSETQRNKGNFPGRFSGRQFSNSRSEMNVSTLELGDSALYLCASSVDSYGYTFGSGTRLTVV.

V and J are TRBV6-1 and TRBJ2-3; TCRdb lists TRBD2, though no DNA is available to test this call. The CDR3 is 18 residues long. The germline V gene encodes CDR1 MNHNS and CDR2 SASEGT. CDR3 in amino acids: CASSLTGTRPSSTDTQYF.

The V call is TRBV10-3, the J call TRBJ2-1; without DNA, the TCRdb call of TRBD1 cannot be checked. The CDR3 runs 13 residues. Germline CDR1 ENHRY, CDR2 SYGVKD. The CDR3 spells CAISDGTGDEQFF.

V is TRBV19 and J is TRBJ1-6. The germline V gene has CDR1 LNHDA and CDR2 SQIVND (reference sequence). CDR3 length equals 12 residues. CDR3 in amino acids: CASRENYSPLHF.

The chain combines TRBV5-1 with TRBJ2-5; with no DNA, the TCRdb D assignment of TRBD2 cannot be verified. Germline assignment: CDR1 SGHRS and CDR2 YFSETQ. This CDR3 spans 15 amino acids. The CDR3 loop is CASSSLAGSQETQYF.

This rearrangement joins TRBV24-1 to TRBJ2-2; checking the TCRdb D call of TRBD2 is not possible without DNA. The CDR3 is made up of 15 amino acids. Germline CDR1 and CDR2: KGHDR and SFDVKD. The CDR3 sequence is CATSDLAGVDGELFF.

The V gene is TRBV5-6, the J gene TRBJ1-5. There are 14 residues in the CDR3. Germline V gives CDR1 SGHDT, CDR2 YYEEEE. CDR3 region: CASSLFQSNQPQHF.

The chain employs TRBV5-5 and TRBJ2-2; lacking DNA, the TRBD2 call made by TCRdb goes unchecked. Germline assignment: CDR1 SGHKS and CDR2 YYEKEE (reference sequence). The CDR3 covers 17 residues. The CDR3 loop is CASSTGLAGGYTGELFF.

V is TRBV5-1 and J is TRBJ2-7; TCRdb's D call, TRBD1, is unchecked because there is no DNA. The CDR3 totals 17 residues. CDR1 and CDR2 from the germline V gene are SGHRS and YFSETQ. The CDR3 protein is CASSPDSGTGHSYEQYF.

The chain joins TRBV7-2 to TRBJ2-7; TCRdb's D gene call, TRBD1, goes unchecked for lack of DNA. CDR1 SGHTA and CDR2 FQGNSA come from the germline V gene. CDR3 length: 15 amino acids. The CDR3 is CASSPLRGKTYEQYF.

This chain uses TRBV12-3 or TRBV12-4 with TRBJ2-3; TCRdb's D call, TRBD1, is unchecked because there is no DNA. The CDR3 has 18 amino acids. The CDR3 region is CASAYLGGVPSYPDTQYF.

This chain connects TRBV7-9 to TRBJ2-7; no DNA is available, so the TRBD1 call from TCRdb remains unchecked. This CDR3 comprises 13 residues. The germline V gene encodes CDR1 SEHNR and CDR2 FQNEAQ (reference sequence). The CDR3 reads CASSLPGMDEQYF.

V usage is TRBV27 and J usage is TRBJ1-2; without DNA, the TCRdb call of TRBD1 cannot be checked. The CDR3 covers 14 residues. CDR1 MNHEY and CDR2 SMNVEV come from the germline V gene (reference sequence). The CDR3 spells CASSPRRHDYGYTF.

The chain is built from TRBV5-1 and TRBJ2-7; the D call of TRBD2 rests on TCRdb alone, since no DNA is present to check it. Germline lookup yields CDR1 SGHRS and CDR2 YFSETQ. This CDR3 comprises 15 residues. The CDR3 spells CASSLIAGEVHEQYF. The full variable domain, with the rest looked up from reference TRBV5-1 and TRBJ2-7, is KAGVTQTPRYLIKTRGQQVTLSCSPISGHRSVSWYQQTPGQGLQFLFEYFSETQRNKGNFPGRFSGRQFSNSRSEMNVSTLELGDSALYLCASSLIAGEVHEQYFGPGTRLTVT.

The rearrangement links TRBV20-1 to TRBJ2-1; with no DNA, the TCRdb D assignment of TRBD2 cannot be verified. The length of the CDR3 is 15 residues. Germline-derived CDR1 and CDR2 are DFQATT and SNEGSKA (reference sequence). CDR3 sequence reads: CSARGTSGSSDEQFF.

This chain joins TRBV29-1 and TRBJ1-2; the D call of TRBD1 rests on TCRdb alone, since no DNA is present to check it. From germline, CDR1 is SQVTM and CDR2 ANQGSEA. CDR3 length: 13 residues. CDR3 sequence: CSAGQESNYGYTF.

This chain connects TRBV30 to TRBJ2-2; the D call from TCRdb, TRBD1, cannot be confirmed without DNA. Looked up from germline, CDR1 is GTSNPN and CDR2 is SVGIG (reference sequence). This CDR3 spans 14 amino acids. CDR3 region: CAWNRDTNTGELFF.